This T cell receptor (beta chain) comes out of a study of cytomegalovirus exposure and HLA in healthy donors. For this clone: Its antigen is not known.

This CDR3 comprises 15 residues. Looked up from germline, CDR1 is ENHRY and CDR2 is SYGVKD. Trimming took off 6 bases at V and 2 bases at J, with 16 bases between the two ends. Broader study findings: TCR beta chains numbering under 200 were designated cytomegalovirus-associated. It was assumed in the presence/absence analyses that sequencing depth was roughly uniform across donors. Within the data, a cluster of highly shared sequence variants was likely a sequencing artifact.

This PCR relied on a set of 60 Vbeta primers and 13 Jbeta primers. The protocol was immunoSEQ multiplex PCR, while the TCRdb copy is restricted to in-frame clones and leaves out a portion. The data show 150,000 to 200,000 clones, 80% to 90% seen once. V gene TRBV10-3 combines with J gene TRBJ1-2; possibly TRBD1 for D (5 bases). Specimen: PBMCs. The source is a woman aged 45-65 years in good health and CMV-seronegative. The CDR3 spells CAIRKETGSNYGYTF. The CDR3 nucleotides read TGTGCCATCAGAAAAGAAACAGGCTCGAACTATGGCTACACCTTC.